One sample yielded the 13 T cell receptor beta chains listed below, sequenced in a study of OX40 agonist ivuxolimab in advanced cancers. Profiling relied on immunoSEQ multiplex PCR, and the TCRdb table lists in-frame clones only, not all of them. This table holds some 94,000 clones, 90% to 96% found once. The starting material was CD4+ or CD8+ T cells sorted from blood, obtained in a trial of the OX40 agonist ivuxolimab. The origin of the receptors is an adult with an advanced solid tumor such as melanoma, head and neck, liver or kidney cancer.

The chain uses TRBV6-4 and TRBJ1-5; a possible D gene is TRBD1 (5 bases). Trimming left V 5 bases short and J 3 bases short, with 17 bases between. The CDR3 has 16 amino acids. Per the germline V gene, CDR1 is MRHNA and CDR2 is SNTAGT. CDR3: CASSSLKAGNNQPQHF. The CDR3 DNA reads TGTGCCAGCAGTTCCCTTAAGGCAGGGAACAATCAGCCCCAGCATTTT.

This clone has just one count. The chain has TRBV30 and TRBJ2-5; maybe TRBD2 (7 bases). The CDR3 sequence is 15 residues long. The V end was cut by 4 bases, the J end by 5 bases, with 20 bases between. Per the germline V gene, CDR1 is GTSNPN and CDR2 is SVGIG (reference sequence). CDR3 loop: CAWTGEGGVGETQYF. The DNA of the CDR3 is TGTGCCTGGACCGGAGAAGGGGGGGTCGGCGAGACCCAGTACTTC.

The genes are TRBV19 and TRBJ2-3, with 9 positions matching TRBD2. CDR3 length: 16 residues. Germline trimming cut 5 bases from V and 2 bases from J; bases unmatched to any gene: 8. CDR1 is LNHDA, CDR2 SQIVND, per germline (reference sequence). The CDR3 here is CASSWRLAGATDTQYF. For the CDR3, the DNA is TGTGCCAGTAGTTGGAGATTAGCGGGAGCCACAGATACGCAGTATTTT.

The chain joins TRBV4-3 to TRBJ2-2; no clear D. CDR3 length: 15 residues. Germline V gene sequence: CDR1 LGHNA, CDR2 YSLEER. V was shortened by 1 base and J by 6 bases, with 12 bases between the two germline ends. CDR3 in amino acids: CASSQGLGRSGELFF. The CDR3 DNA reads as TGCGCCAGCAGCCAAGGACTGGGCAGATCCGGGGAGCTGTTTTTT.

This clone was recorded once. The chain recombines TRBV19 with TRBJ2-1, with 8 nucleotides matching TRBD2. Germline V gene data show CDR1 as LNHDA and CDR2 as SQIVND (reference sequence). J was trimmed by 5 bases and V by 2 bases; bases with no gene match: 8. CDR3 size: 16 residues. The CDR3, as DNA: TGTGCCAGTAGTATAAAAATCGGGGGGGCCCACAATGAGCAGTTCTTC. As protein: CASSIKIGGAHNEQFF. Full variable domain (rest looked up from reference TRBV19 and TRBJ2-1): DGGITQSPKYLFRKEGQNVTLSCEQNLNHDAMYWYRQDPGQGLRLIYYSQIVNDFQKGDIAEGYSVSREKKESFPLTVTSAQKNPTAFYLCASSIKIGGAHNEQFFGPGTRLTVL.

The chain carries TRBV7-2 and TRBJ2-3; TRBD2 aligns across 7 bases. V lost 1 base to trimming and J lost 4 bases; unmatched junction nucleotides: 5. The germline V gene has CDR1 SGHTA and CDR2 FQGNSA. The CDR3 sequence is 15 residues long. The CDR3 nucleotides are TGTGCCAGCAGCTTAGTGCGGGAGTGGGCAGATACGCAGTATTTT. Translated, it gives CASSLVREWADTQYF.

V usage is TRBV6-4 and J usage is TRBJ2-2, with TRBD1 matching 9 bases. Germline V lookup: CDR1 MRHNA, CDR2 SNTAGT. This CDR3 is 15 amino acids long. J gave up 4 bases and V 3 bases, and 3 bases lay outside the gene matches. The CDR3 loop reads CASSEGTGRTGELFF. CDR3 nucleotides: TGTGCCAGCAGTGAGGGGACAGGGCGCACCGGGGAGCTGTTTTTT.

This clone was found once. The rearrangement links TRBV19 to TRBJ2-5, with 8 bases fitting TRBD1. The CDR3 is made up of 16 amino acids. The V and J ends lost 6 bases and 2 bases, in that order; junction bases with no gene match: 11. CDR1 is LNHDA, CDR2 SQIVND, per germline (reference sequence). The chain's CDR3 is CASSASGQVLQETQYF. CDR3 nucleotides: TGTGCCAGTAGCGCGTCGGGACAGGTCTTGCAAGAGACCCAGTACTTC.

J is TRBJ2-7 and V is TRBV5-8; 7 bases match TRBD2. V was clipped by 8 bases and J by 0 bases; unmatched bases: 2. This CDR3 region has 12 residues. Germline CDR1 and CDR2: SGHTS and YDEGEE. CDR3 DNA sequence: TGTGCCAGGAGGGACTACTCCTACGAGCAGTACTTC. It yields the protein CARRDYSYEQYF.

The V call is TRBV11-2, the J call TRBJ2-7; 7 bases map to TRBD2. Unmatched junction bases numbered 11, after V lost 1 base and J lost 2 bases. The germline V gene encodes CDR1 SGHAT and CDR2 FQNNGV. This CDR3 is 17 amino acids long. The DNA for the CDR3 is TGTGCCAGCAGCTTAGCCTCCCCGGGGAGGGCCCCCTACGAGCAGTACTTC. Translation gives CASSLASPGRAPYEQYF.

The CDR3 region has the DNA TGTGCCAGCAGCTTGGCCCAAAACACTGAAGCTTTCTTT. Its protein is CASSLAQNTEAFF. V is TRBV5-6 and J is TRBJ1-1; D uncertain. Trimming shortened V by 0 bases and J by 2 bases, and 5 bases separated the two germline ends. Germline CDR1 SGHDT, CDR2 YYEEEE. The CDR3 sequence is 13 residues long.

This sequence joins TRBV28 and TRBJ1-1, with D unresolved. Trimming stripped 1 base from V and 7 bases from J, with 13 bases between. This CDR3 comprises 14 residues. Germline V gene data show CDR1 as MDHEN and CDR2 as SYDVKM. The CDR3 region has the DNA TGTGCCAGCAGTTTATTAGGAGAAACGGGTGAAGCTTTCTTT. Its protein is CASSLLGETGEAFF.

Here the CDR3 DNA reads TGCGCCAGCAGACAATTGGGGGGCGAAGGGCCCTACACCTTC. Its protein is CASRQLGGEGPYTF. This chain connects TRBV5-1 to TRBJ1-2; possible D gene TRBD1, 6 bases. Per germline, CDR1 SGHRS and CDR2 YFSETQ. This CDR3 spans 14 amino acids. Trimming shortened V by 5 bases and J by 10 bases, and 21 bases separated the two germline ends.